This TCR beta chain was observed in a study of blood T cell repertoires in COVID-19. About the research overall: Nucleic acid was either cDNA or gDNA, and it came from T cells, B-cell-depleted T cells, or PBMCs.

Trimming took off 4 bases at V and 7 bases at J, with 10 bases between the two ends. Germline V gene sequence: CDR1 LGHNA, CDR2 YNFKEQ. The CDR3 contains 13 residues. Per the original data handling: Reference gene primer amplification gave nucleated cell count estimates. The method was immunoSEQ multiplex PCR; TCRdb's version includes in-frame clones alone and lacks a portion of them. That table furnishes V, J and clone size, whereas the DNA furnished D and trimming. The sample records about 33,000 clones, approximately 91% being singletons. The receptor's source is a human donor in a cohort sampled during active COVID-19. The specimen was peripheral blood. The rearrangement joins TRBV4-2 to TRBJ1-4; tentatively, D is TRBD1 (5 bases). The CDR3 here is CASSPKGVEKLFF. Written as DNA, the CDR3 is TGTGCCAGCAGCCCTAAAGGGGTTGAAAAACTGTTTTTT.